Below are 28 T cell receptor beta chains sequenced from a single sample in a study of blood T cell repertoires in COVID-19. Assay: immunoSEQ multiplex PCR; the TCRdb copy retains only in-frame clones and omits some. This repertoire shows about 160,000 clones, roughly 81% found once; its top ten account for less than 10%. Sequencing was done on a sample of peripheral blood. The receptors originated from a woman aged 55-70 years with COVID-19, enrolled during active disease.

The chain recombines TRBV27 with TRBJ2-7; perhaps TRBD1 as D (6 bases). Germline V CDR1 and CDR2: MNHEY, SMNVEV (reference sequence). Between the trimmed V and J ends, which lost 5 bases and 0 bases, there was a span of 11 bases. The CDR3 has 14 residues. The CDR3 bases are TGTGCCAGCAGTAACCGGGACAACTCCTACGAGCAGTACTTC. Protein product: CASSNRDNSYEQYF.

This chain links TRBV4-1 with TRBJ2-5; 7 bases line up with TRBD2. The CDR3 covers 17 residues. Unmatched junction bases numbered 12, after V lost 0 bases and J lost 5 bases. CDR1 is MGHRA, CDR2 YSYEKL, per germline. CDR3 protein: CASSQDRMAGEEETQYF. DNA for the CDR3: TGCGCCAGCAGCCAAGATAGAATGGCGGGAGAGGAGGAGACCCAGTACTTC.

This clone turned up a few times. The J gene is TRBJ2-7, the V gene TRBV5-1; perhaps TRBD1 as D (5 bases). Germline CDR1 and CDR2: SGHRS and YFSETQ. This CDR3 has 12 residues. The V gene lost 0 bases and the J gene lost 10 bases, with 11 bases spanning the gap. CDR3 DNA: TGCGCCAGCAGCTTGGGACAGACGGTACAGTACTTC. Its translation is CASSLGQTVQYF.

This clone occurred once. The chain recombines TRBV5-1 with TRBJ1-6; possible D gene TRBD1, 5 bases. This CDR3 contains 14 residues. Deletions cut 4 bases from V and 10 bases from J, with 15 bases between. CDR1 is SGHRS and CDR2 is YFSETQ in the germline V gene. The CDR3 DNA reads TGCGCCAGCAGCGGAGGCGGGGGAGAATCACCCCTCCACTTT. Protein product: CASSGGGGESPLHF.

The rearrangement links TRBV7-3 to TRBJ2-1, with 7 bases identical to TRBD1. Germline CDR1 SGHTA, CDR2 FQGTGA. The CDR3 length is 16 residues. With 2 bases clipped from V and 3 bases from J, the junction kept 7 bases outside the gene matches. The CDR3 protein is CASSLDVDRNYNEQFF. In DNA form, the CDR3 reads TGTGCCAGCAGCTTAGATGTGGACAGGAACTACAATGAGCAGTTCTTC.

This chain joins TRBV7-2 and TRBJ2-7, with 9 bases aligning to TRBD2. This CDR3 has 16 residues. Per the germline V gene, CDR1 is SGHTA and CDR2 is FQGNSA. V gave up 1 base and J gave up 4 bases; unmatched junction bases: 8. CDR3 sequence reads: CASSLVAAGGGYEQYV. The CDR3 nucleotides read TGTGCCAGCAGCTTAGTTGCAGCGGGGGGCGGGTACGAGCAGTACGTC.

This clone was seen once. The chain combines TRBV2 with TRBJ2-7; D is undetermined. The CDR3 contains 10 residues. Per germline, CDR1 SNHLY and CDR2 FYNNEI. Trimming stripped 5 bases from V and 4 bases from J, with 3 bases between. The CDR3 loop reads CASSLYEQYF. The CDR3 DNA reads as TGTGCCAGCAGTTTATACGAGCAGTACTTC. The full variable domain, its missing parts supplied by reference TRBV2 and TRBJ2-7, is EPEVTQTPSHQVTQMGQEVILRCVPISNHLYFYWYRQILGQKVEFLVSFYNNEISEKSEIFDDQFSVERPDGSNFTLKIRSTKLEDSAMYFCASSLYEQYFGPGTRLTVT.

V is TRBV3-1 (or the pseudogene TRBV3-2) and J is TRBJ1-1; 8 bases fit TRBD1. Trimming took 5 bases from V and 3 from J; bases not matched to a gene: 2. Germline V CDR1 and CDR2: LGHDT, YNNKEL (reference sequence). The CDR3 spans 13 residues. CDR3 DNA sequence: TGTGCCAGCAGCTCGACAGGGGACACTGAAGCTTTCTTT. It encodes CASSSTGDTEAFF.

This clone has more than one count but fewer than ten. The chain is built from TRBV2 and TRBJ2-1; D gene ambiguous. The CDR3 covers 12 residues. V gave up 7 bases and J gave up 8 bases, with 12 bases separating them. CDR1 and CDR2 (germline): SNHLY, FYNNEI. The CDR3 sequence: CASTFKADEQFF. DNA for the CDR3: TGTGCCAGCACCTTCAAGGCGGATGAGCAGTTCTTC.

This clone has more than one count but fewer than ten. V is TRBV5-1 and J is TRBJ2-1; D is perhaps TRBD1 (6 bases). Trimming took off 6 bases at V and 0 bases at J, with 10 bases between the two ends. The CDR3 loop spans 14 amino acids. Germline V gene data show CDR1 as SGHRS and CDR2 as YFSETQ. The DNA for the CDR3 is TGCGCCAGCAAATCAGGGGCCTCCTACAATGAGCAGTTCTTC. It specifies CASKSGASYNEQFF.

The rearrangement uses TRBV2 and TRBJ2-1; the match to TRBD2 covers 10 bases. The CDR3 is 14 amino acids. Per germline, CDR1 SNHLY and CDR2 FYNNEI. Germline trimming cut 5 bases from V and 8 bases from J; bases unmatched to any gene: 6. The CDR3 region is CASSTASGGYEQFF. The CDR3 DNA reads TGTGCCAGCAGTACGGCTAGCGGGGGATATGAGCAGTTCTTC.

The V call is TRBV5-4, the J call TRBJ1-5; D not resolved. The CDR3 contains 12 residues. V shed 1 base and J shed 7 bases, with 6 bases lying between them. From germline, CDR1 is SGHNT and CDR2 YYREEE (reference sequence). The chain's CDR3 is CASSLPGQPQHF. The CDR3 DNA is TGTGCCAGCAGCTTGCCCGGGCAGCCCCAGCATTTT.

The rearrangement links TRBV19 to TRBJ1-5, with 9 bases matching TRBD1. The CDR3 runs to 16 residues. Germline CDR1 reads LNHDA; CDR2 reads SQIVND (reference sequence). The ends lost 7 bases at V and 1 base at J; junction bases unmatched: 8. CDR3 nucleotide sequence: TGTGCCAGTACCGGGACAGGGATTCCCAGCAATCAGCCCCAGCATTTT. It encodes CASTGTGIPSNQPQHF.

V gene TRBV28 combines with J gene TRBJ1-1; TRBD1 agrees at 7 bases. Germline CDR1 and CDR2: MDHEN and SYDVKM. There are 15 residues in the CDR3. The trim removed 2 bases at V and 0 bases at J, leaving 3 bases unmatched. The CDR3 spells CASSLGTVLNTEAFF. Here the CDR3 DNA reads TGTGCCAGCAGTTTAGGGACAGTTTTGAACACTGAAGCTTTCTTT.

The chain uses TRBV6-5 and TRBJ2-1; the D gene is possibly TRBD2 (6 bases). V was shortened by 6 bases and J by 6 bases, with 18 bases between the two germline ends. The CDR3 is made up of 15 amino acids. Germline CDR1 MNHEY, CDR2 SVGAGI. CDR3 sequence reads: CASSYGSYKGNEQFF. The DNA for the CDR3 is TGTGCCAGCAGCTACGGGAGCTATAAGGGCAATGAGCAGTTCTTC.

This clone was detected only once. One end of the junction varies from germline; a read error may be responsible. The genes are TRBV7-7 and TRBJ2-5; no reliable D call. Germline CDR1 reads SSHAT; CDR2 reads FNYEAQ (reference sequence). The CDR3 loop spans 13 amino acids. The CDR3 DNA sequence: TGTGCTAGCAGCTTAGGGCACCAAGAGACCCAGTACTTC. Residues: CASSLGHQETQYF.

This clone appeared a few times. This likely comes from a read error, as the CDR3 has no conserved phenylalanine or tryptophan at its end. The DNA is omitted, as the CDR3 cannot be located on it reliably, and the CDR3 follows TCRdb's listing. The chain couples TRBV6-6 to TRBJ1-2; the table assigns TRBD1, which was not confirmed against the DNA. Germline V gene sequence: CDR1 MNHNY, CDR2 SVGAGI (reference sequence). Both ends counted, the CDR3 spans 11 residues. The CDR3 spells CASSYSGQGQI.

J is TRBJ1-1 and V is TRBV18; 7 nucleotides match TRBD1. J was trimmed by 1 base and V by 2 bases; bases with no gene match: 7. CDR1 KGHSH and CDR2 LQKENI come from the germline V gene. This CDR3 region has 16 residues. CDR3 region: CASSPIQGSRNTEAFF. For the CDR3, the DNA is TGTGCCAGCTCACCAATACAGGGGAGCAGGAACACTGAAGCTTTCTTT.

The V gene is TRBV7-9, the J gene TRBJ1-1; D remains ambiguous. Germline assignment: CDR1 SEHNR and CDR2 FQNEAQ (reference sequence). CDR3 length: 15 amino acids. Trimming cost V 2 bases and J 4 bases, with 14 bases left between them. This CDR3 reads CASSLWSGVGTEAFF. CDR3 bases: TGTGCCAGCAGCTTATGGAGCGGGGTTGGCACTGAAGCTTTCTTT.

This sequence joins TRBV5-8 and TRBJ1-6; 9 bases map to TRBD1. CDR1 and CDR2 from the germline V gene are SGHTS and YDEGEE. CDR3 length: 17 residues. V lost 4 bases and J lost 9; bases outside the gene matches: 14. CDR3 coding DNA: TGTGCCAGCAGCCTACTAAACCCGGGACAGGGCGGTTCACCCCTCCACTTT. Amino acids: CASSLLNPGQGGSPLHF.

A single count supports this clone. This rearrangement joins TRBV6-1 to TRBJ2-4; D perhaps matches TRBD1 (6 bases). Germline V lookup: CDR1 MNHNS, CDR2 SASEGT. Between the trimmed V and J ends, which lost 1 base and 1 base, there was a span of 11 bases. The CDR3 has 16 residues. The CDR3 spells CASSEGTGTAKNIQYF. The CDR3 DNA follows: TGTGCCAGCAGTGAAGGCACAGGGACGGCCAAAAACATTCAGTACTTC.

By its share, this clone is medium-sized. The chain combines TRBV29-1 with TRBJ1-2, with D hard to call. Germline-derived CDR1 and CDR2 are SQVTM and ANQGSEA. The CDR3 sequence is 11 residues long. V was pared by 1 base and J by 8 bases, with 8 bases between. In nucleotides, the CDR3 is TGCAGCGTTGAAGGCGAGCGGGGCTACACCTTC. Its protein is CSVEGERGYTF. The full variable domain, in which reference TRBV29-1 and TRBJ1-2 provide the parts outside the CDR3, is SAVISQKPSRDICQRGTSLTIQCQVDSQVTMMFWYRQQPGQSLTLIATANQGSEATYESGFVIDKFPISRPNLTFSTLTVSNMSPEDSSIYLCSVEGERGYTFGSGTRLTVV.

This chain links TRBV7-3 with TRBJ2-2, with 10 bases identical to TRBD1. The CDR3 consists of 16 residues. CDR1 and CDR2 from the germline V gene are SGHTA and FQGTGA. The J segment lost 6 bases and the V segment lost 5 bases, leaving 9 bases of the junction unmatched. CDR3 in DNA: TGTGCCAGCAGCGCCGGGACAGGGGTTAGAGCCGGGGAGCTGTTTTTT. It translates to CASSAGTGVRAGELFF. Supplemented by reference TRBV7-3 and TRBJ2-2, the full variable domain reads GAGVSQTPSNKVTEKGKYVELRCDPISGHTALYWYRQSLGQGPEFLIYFQGTGAADDSGLPNDRFFAVRPEGSVSTLKIQRTERGDSAVYLCASSAGTGVRAGELFFGEGSRLTVL.

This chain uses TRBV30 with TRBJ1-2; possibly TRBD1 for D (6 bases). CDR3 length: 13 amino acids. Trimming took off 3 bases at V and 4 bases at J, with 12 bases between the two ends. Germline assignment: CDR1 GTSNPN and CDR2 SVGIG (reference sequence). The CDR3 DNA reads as TGTGCCTGGAGAGAACAGGGTGGCTATGGCTACACCTTC. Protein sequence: CAWREQGGYGYTF.

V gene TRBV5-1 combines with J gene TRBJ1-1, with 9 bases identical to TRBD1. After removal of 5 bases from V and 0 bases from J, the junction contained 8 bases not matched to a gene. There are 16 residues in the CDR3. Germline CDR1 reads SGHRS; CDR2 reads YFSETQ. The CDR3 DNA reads TGCGCCAGCAGTTCTCGACAGGGGGGGTTGAACACTGAAGCTTTCTTT. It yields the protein CASSSRQGGLNTEAFF. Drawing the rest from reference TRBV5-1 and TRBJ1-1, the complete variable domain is KAGVTQTPRYLIKTRGQQVTLSCSPISGHRSVSWYQQTPGQGLQFLFEYFSETQRNKGNFPGRFSGRQFSNSRSEMNVSTLELGDSALYLCASSSRQGGLNTEAFFGQGTRLTVV.

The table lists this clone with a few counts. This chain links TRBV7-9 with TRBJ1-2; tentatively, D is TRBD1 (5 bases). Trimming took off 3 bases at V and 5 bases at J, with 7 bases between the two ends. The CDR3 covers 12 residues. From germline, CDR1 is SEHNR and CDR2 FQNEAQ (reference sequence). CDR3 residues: CASSLTAYGYTF. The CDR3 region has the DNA TGTGCCAGCAGCTTGACAGCGTATGGCTACACCTTC.

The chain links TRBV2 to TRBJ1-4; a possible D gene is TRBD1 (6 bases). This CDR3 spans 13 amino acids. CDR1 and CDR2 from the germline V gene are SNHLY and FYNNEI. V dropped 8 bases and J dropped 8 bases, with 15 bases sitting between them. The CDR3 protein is CASQETGREKLFF. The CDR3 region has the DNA TGTGCCAGCCAAGAGACAGGAAGAGAAAAACTGTTTTTT.

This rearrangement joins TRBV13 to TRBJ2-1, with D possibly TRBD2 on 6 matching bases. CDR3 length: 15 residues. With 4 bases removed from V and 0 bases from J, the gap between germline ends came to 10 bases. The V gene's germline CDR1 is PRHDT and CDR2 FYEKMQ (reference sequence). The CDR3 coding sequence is TGTGCCAGCAGCTCATCCGGGAGCTCCTACAATGAGCAGTTCTTC. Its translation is CASSSSGSSYNEQFF.